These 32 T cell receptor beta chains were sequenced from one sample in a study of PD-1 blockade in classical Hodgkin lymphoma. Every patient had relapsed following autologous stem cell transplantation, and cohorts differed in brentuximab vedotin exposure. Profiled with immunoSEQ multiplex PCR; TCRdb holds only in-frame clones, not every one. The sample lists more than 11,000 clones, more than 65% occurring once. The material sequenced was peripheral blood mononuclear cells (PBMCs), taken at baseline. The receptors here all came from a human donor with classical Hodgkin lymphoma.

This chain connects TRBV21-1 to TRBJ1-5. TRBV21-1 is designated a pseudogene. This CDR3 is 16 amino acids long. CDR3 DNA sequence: TGTGCCAGCAGCAAAGCCCCCGGGATCAGCAATCAGCCCCAGCATTTT. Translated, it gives CASSKAPGISNQPQHF.

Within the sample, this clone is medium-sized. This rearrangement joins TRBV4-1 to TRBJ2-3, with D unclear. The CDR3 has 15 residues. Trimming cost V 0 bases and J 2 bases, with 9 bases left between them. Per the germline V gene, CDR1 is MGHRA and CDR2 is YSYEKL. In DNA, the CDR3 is TGCGCCAGCAGCCAAGACGCCCTACTCACAGATACGCAGTATTTT. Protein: CASSQDALLTDTQYF.

DNA of the CDR3: TGTGCCAGCAGCTTGGGACTAGCAGTCAACGGGGAGCTGTTTTTT. Its protein is CASSLGLAVNGELFF. V gene TRBV5-6 combines with J gene TRBJ2-2, with 7 nucleotides matching TRBD2. The CDR3 extends over 15 amino acids. CDR1 is SGHDT, CDR2 YYEEEE, per germline. J lost 7 bases, V lost 0 bases, and 6 bases had no gene match.

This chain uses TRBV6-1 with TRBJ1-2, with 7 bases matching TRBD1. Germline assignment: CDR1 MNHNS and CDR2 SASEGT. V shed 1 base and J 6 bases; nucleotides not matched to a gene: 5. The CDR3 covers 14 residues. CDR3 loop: CASSEVTGVDGYTF. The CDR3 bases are TGTGCCAGCAGTGAAGTAACAGGGGTCGATGGCTACACCTTC.

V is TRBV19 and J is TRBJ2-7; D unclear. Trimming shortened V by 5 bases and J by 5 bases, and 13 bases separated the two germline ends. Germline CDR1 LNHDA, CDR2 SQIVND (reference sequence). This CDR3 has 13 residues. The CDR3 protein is CASSPPYVDEQYF. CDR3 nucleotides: TGTGCCAGTAGTCCTCCTTACGTGGACGAGCAGTACTTC.

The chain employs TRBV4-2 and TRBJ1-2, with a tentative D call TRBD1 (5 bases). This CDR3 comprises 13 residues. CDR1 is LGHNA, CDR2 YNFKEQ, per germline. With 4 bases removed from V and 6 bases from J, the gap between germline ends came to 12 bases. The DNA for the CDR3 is TGTGCCAGCAGCCCAGAAAAAGGGGATGGCTACACCTTC. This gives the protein CASSPEKGDGYTF.

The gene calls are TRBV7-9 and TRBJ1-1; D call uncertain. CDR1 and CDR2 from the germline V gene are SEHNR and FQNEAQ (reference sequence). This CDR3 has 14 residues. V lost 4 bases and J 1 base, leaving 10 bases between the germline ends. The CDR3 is CASSSSGANTEAFF. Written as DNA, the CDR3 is TGTGCCAGCAGCTCCAGCGGAGCGAACACTGAAGCTTTCTTT.

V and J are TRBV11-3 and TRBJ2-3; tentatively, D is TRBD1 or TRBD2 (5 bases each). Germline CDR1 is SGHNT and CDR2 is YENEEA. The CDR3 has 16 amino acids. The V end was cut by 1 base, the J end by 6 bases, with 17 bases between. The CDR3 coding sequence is TGTGCCAGCAGCTTAGGAGGGGACGGAACCCGCGATACGCAGTATTTT. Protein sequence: CASSLGGDGTRDTQYF.

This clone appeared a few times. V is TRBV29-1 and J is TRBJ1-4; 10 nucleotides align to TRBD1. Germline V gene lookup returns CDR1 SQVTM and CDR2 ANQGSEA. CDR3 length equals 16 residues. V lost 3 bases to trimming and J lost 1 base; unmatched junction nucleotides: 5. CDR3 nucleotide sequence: TGCAGCGTTGATACCGGGACAGGGGTAACTAATGAAAAACTGTTTTTT. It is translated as CSVDTGTGVTNEKLFF.

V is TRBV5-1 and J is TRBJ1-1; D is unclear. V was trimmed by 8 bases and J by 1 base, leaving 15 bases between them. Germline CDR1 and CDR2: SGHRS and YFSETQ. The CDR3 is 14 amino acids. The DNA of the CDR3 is TGCGCCAGTCAAGGGCTTTCTGCGAACACTGAAGCTTTCTTT. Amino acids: CASQGLSANTEAFF.

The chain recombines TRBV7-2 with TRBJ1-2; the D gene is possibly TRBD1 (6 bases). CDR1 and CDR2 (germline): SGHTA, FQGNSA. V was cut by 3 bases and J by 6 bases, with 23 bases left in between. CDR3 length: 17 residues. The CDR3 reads CASSFRLRTEQRDGYTF. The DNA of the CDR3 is TGTGCCAGCAGCTTTAGATTAAGGACAGAACAAAGGGATGGCTACACCTTC.

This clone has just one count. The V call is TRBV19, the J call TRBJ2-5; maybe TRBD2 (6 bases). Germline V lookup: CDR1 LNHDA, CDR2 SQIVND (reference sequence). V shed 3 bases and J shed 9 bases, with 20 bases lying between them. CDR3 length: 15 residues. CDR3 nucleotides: TGTGCCAGTAGTATTAGTAGCCGAGGAACGGGGGCCCAGTACTTC. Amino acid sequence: CASSISSRGTGAQYF.

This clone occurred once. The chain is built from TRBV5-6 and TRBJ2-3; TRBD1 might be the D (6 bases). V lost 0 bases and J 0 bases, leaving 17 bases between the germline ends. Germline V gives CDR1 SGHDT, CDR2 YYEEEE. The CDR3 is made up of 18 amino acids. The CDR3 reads CASSLVRLDSPSTDTQYF. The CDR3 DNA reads TGTGCCAGCAGCTTGGTACGCTTGGACAGCCCTAGCACAGATACGCAGTATTTT.

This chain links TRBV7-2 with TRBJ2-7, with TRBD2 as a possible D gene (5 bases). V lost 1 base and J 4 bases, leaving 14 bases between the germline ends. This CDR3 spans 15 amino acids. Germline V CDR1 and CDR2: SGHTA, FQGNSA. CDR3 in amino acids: CASSLDPGFKYEQYF. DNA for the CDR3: TGTGCCAGCAGCTTAGATCCGGGGTTCAAATACGAGCAGTACTTC.

In DNA form, the CDR3 reads TGCAGCGCCCAGGGACTAGCGGGGGATAACTTCAATGAGCAGTTCTTC. It yields the protein CSAQGLAGDNFNEQFF. V usage is TRBV29-1 and J usage is TRBJ2-1, with 14 bases lining up with TRBD2. The CDR3 has 16 residues. Germline CDR1 is SQVTM and CDR2 is ANQGSEA. The V and J ends lost 7 bases and 6 bases, in that order; junction bases with no gene match: 11.

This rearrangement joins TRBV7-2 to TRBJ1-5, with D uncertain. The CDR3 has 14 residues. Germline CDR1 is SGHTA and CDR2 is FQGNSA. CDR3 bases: TGTGTCAGAAAACCCCCGAGGCAGTGTCAGCCCCAGCATTTT. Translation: CVRKPPRQCQPQHF.

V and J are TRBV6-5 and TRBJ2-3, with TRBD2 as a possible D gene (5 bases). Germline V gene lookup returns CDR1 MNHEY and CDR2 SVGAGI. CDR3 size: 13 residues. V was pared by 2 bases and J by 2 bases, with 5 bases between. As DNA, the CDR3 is TGTGCCAGCAGTTACCGGGACACAGATACGCAGTATTTT. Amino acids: CASSYRDTDTQYF.

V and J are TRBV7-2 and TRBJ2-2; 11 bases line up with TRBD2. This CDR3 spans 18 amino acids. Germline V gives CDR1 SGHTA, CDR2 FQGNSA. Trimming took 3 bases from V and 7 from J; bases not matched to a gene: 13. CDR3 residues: CASSLGSGGAGIGGELFF. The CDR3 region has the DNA TGTGCCAGCAGCTTGGGTAGCGGGGGGGCCGGAATCGGCGGGGAGCTGTTTTTT.

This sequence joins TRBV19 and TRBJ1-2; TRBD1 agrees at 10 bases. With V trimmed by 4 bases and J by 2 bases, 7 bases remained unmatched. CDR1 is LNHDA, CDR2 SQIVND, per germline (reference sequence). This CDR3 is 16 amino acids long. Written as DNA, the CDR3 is TGTGCCAGTAGTACCCCCGACAGGGGGCCGAACTATGGCTACACCTTC. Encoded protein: CASSTPDRGPNYGYTF.

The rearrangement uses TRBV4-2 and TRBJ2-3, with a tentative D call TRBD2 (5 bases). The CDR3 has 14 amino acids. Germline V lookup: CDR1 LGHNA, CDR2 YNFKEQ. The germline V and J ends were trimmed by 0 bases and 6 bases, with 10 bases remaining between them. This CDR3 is CASSQERRGDTQYF. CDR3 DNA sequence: TGTGCCAGCAGCCAAGAAAGGCGAGGGGATACGCAGTATTTT.

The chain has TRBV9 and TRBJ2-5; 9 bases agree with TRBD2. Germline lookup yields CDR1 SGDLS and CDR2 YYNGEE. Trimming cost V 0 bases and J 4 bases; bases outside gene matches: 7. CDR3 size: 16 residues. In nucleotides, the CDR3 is TGTGCCAGCAGCGTAGTAAGCGGGGGGATCGGAGAGACCCAGTACTTC. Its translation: CASSVVSGGIGETQYF. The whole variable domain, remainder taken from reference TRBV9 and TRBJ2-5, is DSGVTQTPKHLITATGQRVTLRCSPRSGDLSVYWYQQSLDQGLQFLIQYYNGEERAKGNILERFSAQQFPDLHSELNLSSLELGDSALYFCASSVVSGGIGETQYFGPGTRLLVL.

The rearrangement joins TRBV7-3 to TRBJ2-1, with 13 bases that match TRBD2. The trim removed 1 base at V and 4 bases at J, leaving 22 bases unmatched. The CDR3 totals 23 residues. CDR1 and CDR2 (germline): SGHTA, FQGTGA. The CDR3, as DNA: TGTGCCAGCAGCTTAAAATGCAAGAATCAAACCGGGACTAGCGGGGACCGATACAATGAGCAGTTCTTC. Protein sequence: CASSLKCKNQTGTSGDRYNEQFF.

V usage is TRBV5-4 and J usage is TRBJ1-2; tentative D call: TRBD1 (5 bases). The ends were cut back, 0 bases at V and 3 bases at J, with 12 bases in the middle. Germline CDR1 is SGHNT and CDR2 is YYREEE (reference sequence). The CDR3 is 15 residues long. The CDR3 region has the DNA TGTGCCAGCAGCTTGGCCCCGGGGGTTGACTATGGCTACACCTTC. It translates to CASSLAPGVDYGYTF.

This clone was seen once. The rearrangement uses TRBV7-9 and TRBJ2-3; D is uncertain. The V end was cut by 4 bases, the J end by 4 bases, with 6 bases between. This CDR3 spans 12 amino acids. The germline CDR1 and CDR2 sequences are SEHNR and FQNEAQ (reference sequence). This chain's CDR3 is CASSSTADTQYF. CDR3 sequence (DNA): TGTGCCAGCAGCTCGACCGCAGATACGCAGTATTTT.

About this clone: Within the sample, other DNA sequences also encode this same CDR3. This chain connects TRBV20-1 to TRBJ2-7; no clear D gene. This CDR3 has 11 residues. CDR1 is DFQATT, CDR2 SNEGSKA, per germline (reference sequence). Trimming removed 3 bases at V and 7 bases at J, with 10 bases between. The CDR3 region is CSASGSREQYF. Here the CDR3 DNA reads TGCAGTGCTAGCGGGTCCCGGGAGCAGTACTTC.

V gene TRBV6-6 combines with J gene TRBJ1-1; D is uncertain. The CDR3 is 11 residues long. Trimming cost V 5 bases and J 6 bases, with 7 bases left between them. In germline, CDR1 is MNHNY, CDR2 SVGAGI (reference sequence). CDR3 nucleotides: TGTGCCAGCAGTATAATGGCTGAAGCTTTCTTT. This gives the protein CASSIMAEAFF.

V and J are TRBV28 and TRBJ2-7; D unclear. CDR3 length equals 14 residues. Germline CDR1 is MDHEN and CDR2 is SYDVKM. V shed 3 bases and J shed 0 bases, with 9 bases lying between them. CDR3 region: CASSFGPSSYEQYF. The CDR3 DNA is TGTGCCAGCAGTTTTGGGCCCAGCTCCTACGAGCAGTACTTC. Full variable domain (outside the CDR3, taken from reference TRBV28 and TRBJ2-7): DVKVTQSSRYLVKRTGEKVFLECVQDMDHENMFWYRQDPGLGLRLIYFSYDVKMKEKGDIPEGYSVSREKKERFSLILESASTNQTSMYLCASSFGPSSYEQYFGPGTRLTVT.

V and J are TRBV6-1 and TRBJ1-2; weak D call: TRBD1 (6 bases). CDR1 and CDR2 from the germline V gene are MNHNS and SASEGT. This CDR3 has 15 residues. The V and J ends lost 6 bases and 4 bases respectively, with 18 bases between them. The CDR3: CASSRGGGGGYGYTF. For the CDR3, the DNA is TGTGCCAGCAGCCGAGGGGGGGGCGGTGGCTATGGCTACACCTTC.

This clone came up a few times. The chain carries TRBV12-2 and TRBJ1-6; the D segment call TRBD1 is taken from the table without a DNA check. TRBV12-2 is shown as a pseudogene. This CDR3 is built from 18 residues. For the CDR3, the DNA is TGTGCAAGTCGCTTAAGGATCCTTTGGGGACAAATTTCTTCACCCCTCCACTTT. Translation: CASRLRILWGQISSPLHF.

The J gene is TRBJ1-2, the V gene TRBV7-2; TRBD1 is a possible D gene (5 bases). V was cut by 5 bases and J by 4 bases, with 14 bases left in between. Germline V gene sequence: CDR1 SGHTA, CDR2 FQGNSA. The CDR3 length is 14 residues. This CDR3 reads CASSRDRGGYGYTF. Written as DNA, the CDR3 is TGTGCCAGCAGCCGTGACCGGGGGGGCTATGGCTACACCTTC.

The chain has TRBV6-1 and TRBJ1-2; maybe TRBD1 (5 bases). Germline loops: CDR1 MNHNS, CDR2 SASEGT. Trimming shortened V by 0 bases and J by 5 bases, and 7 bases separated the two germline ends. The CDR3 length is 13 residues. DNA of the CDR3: TGTGCCAGCAGTGAAGCTGGGGGTTATGGCTACACCTTC. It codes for CASSEAGGYGYTF.

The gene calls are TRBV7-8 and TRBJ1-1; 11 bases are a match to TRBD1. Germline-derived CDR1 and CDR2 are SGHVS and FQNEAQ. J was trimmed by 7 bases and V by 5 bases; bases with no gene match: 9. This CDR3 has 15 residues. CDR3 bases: TGTGCCAGCAGCCCCACCTGGACAGGGGGCGATGAAGCTTTCTTT. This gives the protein CASSPTWTGGDEAFF.